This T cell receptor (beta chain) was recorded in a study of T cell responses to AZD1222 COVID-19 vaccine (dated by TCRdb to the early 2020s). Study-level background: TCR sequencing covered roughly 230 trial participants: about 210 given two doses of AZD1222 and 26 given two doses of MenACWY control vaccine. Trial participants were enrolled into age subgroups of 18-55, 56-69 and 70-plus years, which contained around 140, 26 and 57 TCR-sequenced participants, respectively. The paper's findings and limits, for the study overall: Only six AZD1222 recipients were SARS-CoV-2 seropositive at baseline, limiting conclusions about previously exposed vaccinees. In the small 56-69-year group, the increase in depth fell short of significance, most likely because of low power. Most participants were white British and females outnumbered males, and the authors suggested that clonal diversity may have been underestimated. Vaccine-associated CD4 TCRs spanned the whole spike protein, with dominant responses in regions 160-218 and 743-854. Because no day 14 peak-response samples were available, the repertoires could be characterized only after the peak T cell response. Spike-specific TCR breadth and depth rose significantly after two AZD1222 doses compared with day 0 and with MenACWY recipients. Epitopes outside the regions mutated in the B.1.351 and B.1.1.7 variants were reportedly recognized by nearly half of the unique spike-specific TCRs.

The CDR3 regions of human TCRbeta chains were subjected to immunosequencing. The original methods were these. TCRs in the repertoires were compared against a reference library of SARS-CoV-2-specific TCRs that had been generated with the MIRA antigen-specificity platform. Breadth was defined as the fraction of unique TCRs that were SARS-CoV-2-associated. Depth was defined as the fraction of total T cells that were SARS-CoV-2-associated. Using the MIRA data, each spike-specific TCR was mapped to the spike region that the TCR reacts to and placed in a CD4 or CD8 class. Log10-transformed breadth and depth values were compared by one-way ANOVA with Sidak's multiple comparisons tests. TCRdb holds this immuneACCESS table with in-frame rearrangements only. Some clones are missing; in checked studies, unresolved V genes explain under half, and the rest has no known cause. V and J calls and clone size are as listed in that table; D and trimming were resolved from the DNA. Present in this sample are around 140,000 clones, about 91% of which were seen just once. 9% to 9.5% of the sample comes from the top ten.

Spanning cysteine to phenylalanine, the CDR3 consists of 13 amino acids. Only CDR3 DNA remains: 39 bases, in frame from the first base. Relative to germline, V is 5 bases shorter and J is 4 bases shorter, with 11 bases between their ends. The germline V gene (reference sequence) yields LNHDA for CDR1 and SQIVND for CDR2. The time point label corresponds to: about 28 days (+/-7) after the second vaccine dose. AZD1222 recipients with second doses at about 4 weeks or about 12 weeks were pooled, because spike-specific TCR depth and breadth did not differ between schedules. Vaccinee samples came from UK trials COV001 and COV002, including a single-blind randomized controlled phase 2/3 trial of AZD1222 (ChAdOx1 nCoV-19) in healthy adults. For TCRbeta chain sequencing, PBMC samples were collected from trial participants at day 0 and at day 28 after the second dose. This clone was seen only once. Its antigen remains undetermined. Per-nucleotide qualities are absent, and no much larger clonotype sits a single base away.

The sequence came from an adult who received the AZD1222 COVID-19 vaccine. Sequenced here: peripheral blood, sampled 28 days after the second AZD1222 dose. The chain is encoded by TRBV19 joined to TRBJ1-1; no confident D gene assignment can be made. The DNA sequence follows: TGTGCCAGTAGTCCGGGCCTCGGCACTGAAGCTTTCTTT. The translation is CASSPGLGTEAFF.